This entry lists 25 T cell receptor beta chains sequenced from one sample in a study of blood T cells in healthy people across ages. The authors ran a second PCR of about 6 to 11 cycles using a sample-barcoded 5' primer and a J-beta primer mix. MiXCR, run by TCRdb on the 5' RACE reads, gives a single entry per CDR3 protein. In the table there are 1.5 million to 2 million distinct CDR3 sequences, approximately 50% of which are singletons. The sample was blood. Every receptor here comes from a middle-aged woman in good health.

The CDR3 DNA reads as TGTGCCAGCAGCACGAGACTAGCGGGGGGGGAGCAGTACTTC. The encoded protein is CASSTRLAGGEQYF. The chain couples TRBV7-2 to TRBJ2-5; 14 bases line up with TRBD2. The length of the CDR3 is 14 residues. Unmatched junction bases numbered 7, after V lost 5 bases and J lost 11 bases. CDR1 is SGHTA, CDR2 FQGNSA, per germline.

The chain is built from TRBV4-3 and TRBJ2-6, with 7 bases that match TRBD2. The germline V gene encodes CDR1 LGHNA and CDR2 YSLEER. V was clipped by 5 bases and J by 1 base; unmatched bases: 8. The CDR3 is made up of 17 amino acids. The CDR3 bases are TGCGCCAGCAGCTTCCGGGGGGTCGGTTCTGGGGCCAACGTCCTGACTTTC. It is translated as CASSFRGVGSGANVLTF.

The chain has TRBV6-1 and TRBJ2-5; D gene ambiguous. The DNA end is more similar to TRBJ2-7, so the J call may be wrong. This CDR3 contains 15 residues. The germline gives CDR1 MNHNS, CDR2 SASEGT. In DNA form, the CDR3 reads TGTGCCAGCACGCCGTGGCGCCAGTCTTTCCGCGAGCAGTACTTC. Translating it yields CASTPWRQSFREQYF.

The table lists this clonotype with a few counts. The rearrangement uses TRBV29-1 and TRBJ2-1; 12 nucleotides agree with TRBD2. The CDR3 sequence is 15 residues long. CDR1 and CDR2 (germline): SQVTM, ANQGSEA. Trimming took 1 base from V and 4 from J; bases not matched to a gene: 2. This chain's CDR3 is CSVEGGTSGYNEQFF. The CDR3 DNA sequence: TGCAGCGTTGAAGGGGGGACTAGCGGGTACAATGAGCAGTTCTTC.

This clonotype was recorded many times. Compared with germline, one end of the junction differs, possibly owing to a read error. The V gene is TRBV5-1, the J gene TRBJ2-5; TRBD1 aligns across 7 bases. From germline, CDR1 is SGHRS and CDR2 YFSETQ. This CDR3 has 14 amino acids. The CDR3 DNA follows: TGTGCCAGCAGTGCCGGGACAGCCCAAGAGACCCAGTACTTC. Its translation is CASSAGTAQETQYF.

A few counts support this clonotype. The chain employs TRBV6-5 and TRBJ2-1; D possibly matches TRBD1 or TRBD2 (6 bases each). Germline V gene data show CDR1 as MNHEY and CDR2 as SVGAGI. The V and J ends lost 0 bases and 2 bases respectively, with 20 bases between them. The CDR3 covers 19 residues. The CDR3 bases are TGTGCCAGCAGTTACTCGGAAGTAGTTAGGGGGGTGACCTACAATGAGCAGTTCTTC. Amino acids: CASSYSEVVRGVTYNEQFF.

The chain recombines TRBV20-1 with TRBJ2-7, with D possibly being TRBD2 (5 bases). Germline V CDR1 and CDR2: DFQATT, SNEGSKA (reference sequence). This CDR3 has 12 residues. Trimming cost V 7 bases and J 3 bases, with 13 bases left between them. CDR3 sequence reads: CSEGQRDYEQYF. In DNA, the CDR3 is TGCAGTGAAGGCCAGAGGGACTACGAGCAGTACTTC.

The J gene is TRBJ2-1, the V gene TRBV2; TRBD2 aligns across 8 bases. V shed 3 bases, J shed 7 bases, and the junction held 5 bases outside the gene matches. Germline-derived CDR1 and CDR2 are SNHLY and FYNNEI. This CDR3 has 14 residues. CDR3 residues: CASSDGGARNEQFF. The CDR3 nucleotides read TGTGCCAGCAGTGACGGGGGGGCACGGAATGAGCAGTTCTTC.

In this sample, this clonotype turned up a few times. The rearrangement joins TRBV20-1 to TRBJ2-4; 8 nucleotides match TRBD1. The end of the DNA is better explained by TRBJ2-7, so the J call may be wrong. This CDR3 spans 15 amino acids. Germline CDR1 DFQATT, CDR2 SNEGSKA (reference sequence). CDR3 DNA sequence: TGCAGTGCTAGATCGGCAGGGGGCCAAATCTACGAGCAGTACTTC. Its translation: CSARSAGGQIYEQYF.

V usage is TRBV6-6 and J usage is TRBJ2-5; 7 bases line up with TRBD2. The CDR3 covers 14 residues. Germline CDR1 reads MNHNY; CDR2 reads SVGAGI (reference sequence). V shed 7 bases and J 4 bases; nucleotides not matched to a gene: 9. In DNA form, the CDR3 reads TGTGCCAGCATTCCGGAGGGACTACGAGAGACCCAGTACTTC. Residues: CASIPEGLRETQYF.

This clonotype was seen just once. The chain recombines TRBV4-3 with TRBJ2-3, with 10 bases matching TRBD2. This CDR3 region has 16 residues. Germline lookup yields CDR1 LGHNA and CDR2 YSLEER. The trim removed 5 bases at V and 2 bases at J, leaving 7 bases unmatched. CDR3 sequence: CASSMSLAGSTDTQYF. The CDR3 DNA reads as TGCGCCAGCAGCATGTCACTAGCGGGGTCCACAGATACGCAGTATTTT.

This rearrangement joins TRBV5-1 to TRBJ2-7, with D possibly matching TRBD2 (5 bases). Germline-derived CDR1 and CDR2 are SGHRS and YFSETQ. There are 16 residues in the CDR3. V lost 0 bases, J lost 7 bases, and 20 bases lay in between. CDR3 in DNA: TGCGCCAGCAGCTTGGCTGGGAGAAAGGGCTACAATGAGCAGTACTTC. Its protein product is CASSLAGRKGYNEQYF.

The rearrangement uses TRBV12-3 or TRBV12-4 and TRBJ1-6, with D hard to call. Trimming took off 1 base at V and 5 bases at J, with 15 bases between the two ends. This CDR3 spans 17 amino acids. Here the CDR3 DNA reads TGTGCCAGCAGTTTAGGGAACCACCTAAGGGATAATTCACCCCTCCACTTT. This sequence encodes CASSLGNHLRDNSPLHF.

V usage is TRBV3-1 and J usage is TRBJ2-7; TRBD1 agrees at 8 bases. Germline CDR1 and CDR2: LGHDT and YNNKEL (reference sequence). Trimming took 1 base from V and 6 from J; bases not matched to a gene: 20. The CDR3 extends over 19 amino acids. CDR3 amino acids: CASSQGLLGTTGVFGEQYF. DNA of the CDR3: TGTGCCAGCAGCCAAGGGCTGCTTGGGACGACAGGGGTGTTCGGCGAGCAGTACTTC.

This clonotype was detected only a few times. The chain joins TRBV6-5 to TRBJ2-5; possibly TRBD1 or TRBD2 for D (5 bases each). V was cut by 7 bases and J by 1 base, with 13 bases left in between. CDR3 length equals 14 residues. Germline values: CDR1 MNHEY, CDR2 SVGAGI. CDR3 nucleotide sequence: TGTGCCAGCATCGCCCGGGACGGCCAAGAGACCCAGTACTTC. As protein: CASIARDGQETQYF.

V usage is TRBV13 and J usage is TRBJ1-4; D possibly corresponds to TRBD1 (5 bases). The V and J ends lost 3 bases and 6 bases respectively, with 11 bases between them. The CDR3 spans 14 residues. Germline CDR1 PRHDT, CDR2 FYEKMQ (reference sequence). As DNA, the CDR3 is TGTGCCAGCAGCTTCAAGATGGGGGATGAAAAACTGTTTTTT. It is translated as CASSFKMGDEKLFF.

This chain uses TRBV21-1 with TRBJ2-1; the DNA was not compared with TRBD1, the D call given in the table. TRBV21-1 is a recognized pseudogene. The CDR3 spans 13 residues. In DNA form, the CDR3 reads TGTGCCAGCAGCACCCCCGTTCCCTACGAGCAGTTCTTC. Translating gives CASSTPVPYEQFF.

Concerning this clonotype itself: Germline and junction disagree at one end, which may indicate a read error. The chain uses TRBV4-1 and TRBJ1-5; no firm D call. In germline, CDR1 is MGHRA, CDR2 YSYEKL. This CDR3 region has 17 residues. In nucleotides, the CDR3 is TGCGTCAGCAGCCAAGATCCGGTGGAGAATAGCAATCAGCCCCAGCATTTT. It codes for CVSSQDPVENSNQPQHF.

This chain connects TRBV11-2 to TRBJ1-2, with TRBD1 matching over 7 bases. Germline V gene data show CDR1 as SGHAT and CDR2 as FQNNGV. V lost 7 bases, J lost 4 bases, and 6 bases stayed unmatched. This CDR3 spans 13 amino acids. As DNA, the CDR3 is TGTGCCAGCAACCCGACAGGGATCTATGGCTACACCTTC. Residues: CASNPTGIYGYTF.

The DNA for the CDR3 is TGTGCCAGCAGTGACGGACAGGGGAACTATGGCTACACCTTC. Its protein product is CASSDGQGNYGYTF. This chain uses TRBV27 with TRBJ1-2; 9 positions agree with TRBD1. This CDR3 comprises 14 residues. Germline CDR1 is MNHEY and CDR2 is SMNVEV (reference sequence). V lost 5 bases and J lost 2; bases outside the gene matches: 3.

This clonotype was counted between two and nine times. The chain carries TRBV4-1 and TRBJ1-1, with 9 positions matching TRBD1. Germline V gene data show CDR1 as MGHRA and CDR2 as YSYEKL. The junction had 5 bases not matched to a gene; V was cut back by 2 bases and J by 4 bases. The CDR3 is 15 amino acids. The CDR3 bases are TGCGCCAGCAGCCAACACAGGGGGCCGGTCACTGAAGCTTTCTTT. This gives the protein CASSQHRGPVTEAFF.

The chain links TRBV20-1 to TRBJ2-5, with a weak D call TRBD1 (6 bases). Germline assignment: CDR1 DFQATT and CDR2 SNEGSKA (reference sequence). The CDR3 covers 15 residues. V gave up 4 bases and J gave up 5 bases, with 20 bases separating them. The CDR3 spells CSAIRGAGAGETQYF. DNA of the CDR3: TGCAGTGCTATACGAGGTGCAGGGGCAGGGGAGACCCAGTACTTC.

This chain uses TRBV7-2 with TRBJ2-7; tentative D call: TRBD1 (6 bases). CDR3 length: 15 residues. Germline assignment: CDR1 SGHTA and CDR2 FQGNSA. The germline V and J ends were trimmed by 0 bases and 2 bases, with 11 bases remaining between them. CDR3 DNA sequence: TGTGCCAGCAGCTTAGCGTCGGACAGACCCTACGAGCAGTACTTC. Protein product: CASSLASDRPYEQYF.

This clonotype has more than one count but fewer than ten. This chain links TRBV6-6 with TRBJ2-4; D may be TRBD2 (6 bases). TRBJ2-7 explains the end of the DNA better; the J call may be wrong. The CDR3 has 16 residues. From germline, CDR1 is MNHNY and CDR2 SVGAGI (reference sequence). The DNA of the CDR3 is TGTGCCAGCAACGATATGGGGAGGCAGTCCCCCTACGAGCAGTACTTC. It codes for CASNDMGRQSPYEQYF.

The chain uses TRBV5-5 and TRBJ2-7, with D tentatively TRBD1 (6 bases). The DNA end is a closer match to TRBJ2-5, so the J assignment may be wrong. The CDR3 totals 13 residues. Germline values: CDR1 SGHKS, CDR2 YYEKEE (reference sequence). CDR3 in amino acids: CAGWTVTRETQYF. The CDR3 DNA follows: TGTGCCGGTTGGACAGTTACCCGGGAGACCCAGTACTTC.